A single sample gave rise to the 13 T cell receptor beta chains below, sequenced in a study of T cell responses to AZD1222 COVID-19 vaccine. Sequencing was performed with immunoSEQ multiplex PCR; in TCRdb, only in-frame clones are kept and a portion is missing. The data hold about 120,000 clones, with roughly nine tenths observed a single time. This material consisted of peripheral blood, taken on day 0 of AZD1222 vaccination. The receptor source for this set is an adult in good health.

V is TRBV4-3 and J is TRBJ1-3, with no clear D. CDR1 is LGHNA and CDR2 is YSLEER in the germline V gene. Trimming shortened V by 0 bases and J by 2 bases, and 17 bases separated the two germline ends. The CDR3 extends over 18 amino acids. As DNA, the CDR3 is TGCGCCAGCAGCCAAGATCTTTATCAAGGAACCACTGGAAACACCATATATTTT. This codes for CASSQDLYQGTTGNTIYF.

The chain has TRBV3-1 (or the pseudogene TRBV3-2) and TRBJ1-4; tentatively, D is TRBD1 (5 bases). Germline V gene sequence: CDR1 LGHDT, CDR2 YNNKEL (reference sequence). The V gene lost 4 bases and the J gene lost 8 bases, with 14 bases spanning the gap. The CDR3 length is 14 residues. The DNA of the CDR3 is TGTGCCAGCAGCCCGGGGGGGTACCAGGAAAAACTGTTTTTT. Amino acid sequence: CASSPGGYQEKLFF.

This clone came up once. The chain couples TRBV25-1 to TRBJ2-3; a possible D gene is TRBD1 (6 bases). Germline values: CDR1 MGHDK, CDR2 SYGVNS. V was cut by 6 bases and J by 1 base, with 8 bases left in between. This CDR3 region has 13 residues. CDR3 loop: CASSRQGTDTQYF. The CDR3, as DNA: TGTGCCAGCAGCAGACAGGGCACAGATACGCAGTATTTT.

The CDR3 coding sequence is TGCGCCAGCAGCCAAGATCGGACAGCCGGAAAACTGTTTTTT. Translated: CASSQDRTAGKLFF. The chain uses TRBV4-3 and TRBJ1-4; tentatively, D is TRBD1 (6 bases). V was pared by 0 bases and J by 10 bases, with 12 bases between. There are 14 residues in the CDR3. Germline lookup yields CDR1 LGHNA and CDR2 YSLEER.

The V gene is TRBV9, the J gene TRBJ1-2, with unresolved D. The V gene lost 4 bases and the J gene lost 5 bases, with 15 bases spanning the gap. The germline V gene encodes CDR1 SGDLS and CDR2 YYNGEE. The CDR3 is 14 amino acids. CDR3 DNA sequence: TGTGCCAGCAGCCCCCAACCAACGAGTTATGGCTACACCTTC. Translation gives CASSPQPTSYGYTF.

The chain joins TRBV5-1 to TRBJ2-1; D gene uncertain. Germline CDR1 SGHRS, CDR2 YFSETQ. The CDR3 runs 14 residues. V was cut by 7 bases and J by 9 bases, with 20 bases left in between. The CDR3 spells CASSSPVLIGEQFF. CDR3 in DNA: TGCGCCAGCTCCAGTCCAGTTCTTATTGGTGAGCAGTTCTTC.

The chain has TRBV18 and TRBJ1-1, with TRBD1 identical over 8 bases. V shed 5 bases, J shed 0 bases, and the junction held 2 bases outside the gene matches. Germline loops: CDR1 KGHSH, CDR2 LQKENI. The CDR3 loop spans 14 amino acids. This chain's CDR3 is CASSTTGVNTEAFF. For the CDR3, the DNA is TGTGCCAGCTCAACGACAGGGGTGAACACTGAAGCTTTCTTT.

The rearrangement uses TRBV12-3 or TRBV12-4 and TRBJ1-5, with a tentative D call TRBD1 (5 bases). This CDR3 is built from 13 residues. V gave up 4 bases and J gave up 5 bases, with 9 bases separating them. In DNA, the CDR3 is TGTGCCAGCAGTTGGGGGGGGGATCAGCCCCAGCATTTT. It codes for CASSWGGDQPQHF.

This chain joins TRBV7-2 and TRBJ2-5; a weak D match, TRBD1 (6 bases). Germline CDR1 and CDR2: SGHTA and FQGNSA. V dropped 5 bases and J dropped 3 bases, with 16 bases sitting between them. There are 15 residues in the CDR3. CDR3 coding DNA: TGTGCCAGCAGCCTAGGGGGTGGGGCCGAAGAGACCCAGTACTTC. As protein: CASSLGGGAEETQYF.

The V call is TRBV7-3, the J call TRBJ2-3; 12 bases are shared with TRBD2. The CDR3 totals 16 residues. Per germline, CDR1 SGHTA and CDR2 FQGTGA. Trimming took 5 bases from V and 0 from J; bases not matched to a gene: 3. The CDR3 coding sequence is TGTGCCAGCAGCCTCGGACTAGCGGGGAGCACAGATACGCAGTATTTT. Translating gives CASSLGLAGSTDTQYF.

The J gene is TRBJ1-5, the V gene TRBV19, with 9 bases fitting TRBD1. The CDR3 runs to 16 residues. After removal of 4 bases from V and 4 bases from J, the junction contained 8 bases not matched to a gene. Germline-derived CDR1 and CDR2 are LNHDA and SQIVND (reference sequence). The DNA of the CDR3 is TGTGCCAGTAGTACCAGAGGGACAGGGTGGAATCAGCCCCAGCATTTT. Residues: CASSTRGTGWNQPQHF.

This clone was picked up a small number of times. The chain recombines TRBV3-1 (or the pseudogene TRBV3-2) with TRBJ2-7, with D tentatively TRBD1 or TRBD2 (7 bases each). The germline V gene encodes CDR1 LGHDT and CDR2 YNNKEL (reference sequence). The CDR3 has 18 amino acids. The V and J ends lost 4 bases and 4 bases respectively, with 26 bases between them. CDR3 coding DNA: TGTGCCAGCAGCCGACCTTCCGCTCAGGGGGGGGTAACATACGAGCAGTACTTC. The encoded protein is CASSRPSAQGGVTYEQYF.

The gene calls are TRBV27 and TRBJ1-2; weak D call: TRBD1 (5 bases). This CDR3 comprises 15 residues. Per germline, CDR1 MNHEY and CDR2 SMNVEV (reference sequence). V lost 3 bases and J lost 8, with 19 bases in between. The CDR3 DNA sequence: TGTGCCAGCAGTTTGGGTTCCTGGGCAGGGAGCGGCTACACCTTC. Its translation is CASSLGSWAGSGYTF.